A selection of T cell receptor beta chains follows, all from one sample in a study of OX40 agonist ivuxolimab in advanced cancers. Produced via immunoSEQ multiplex PCR; TCRdb's table is partial and in-frame only. The table includes under 75,000 clones, about 89% detected once. The sample consisted of CD4+ or CD8+ T cells sorted from blood, taken in a trial of the OX40 agonist ivuxolimab. The receptors originated from an adult with an advanced solid tumor such as melanoma, head and neck, liver or kidney cancer. The CDR3 runs from the conserved cysteine through the conserved F or W. A D gene is named only where the DNA matches it firmly. The listing skips clone size in some rows; elsewhere it reads once, few, many or a size class.

v_call,cdr3_length,clone_size,j_call,d_call,cdr3_nt,cdr3_aa
TRBV15,17,-,TRBJ2-3,TRBD2,TGTGCCACCAGCAGCCTAACTAGCGGGCAACTCACAGATACGCAGTATTTT,CATSSLTSGQLTDTQYF
TRBV6-1,14,once,TRBJ2-6,-,TGTGCCAGCACCGCTCAACGGGGGGCCAACGTCCTGACTTTC,CASTAQRGANVLTF
TRBV5-5,17,few,TRBJ1-1,TRBD1,TGTGCCAGCAGCCGCGATACAGGGGGGAAGAAGAACACTGAAGCTTTCTTT,CASSRDTGGKKNTEAFF
TRBV5-1,15,-,TRBJ1-2,TRBD1,TGCGCCAGCACGGATACGGGACAGGGCTACGATGGCTACACCTTC,CASTDTGQGYDGYTF
TRBV7-3,13,-,TRBJ2-7,-,TGTGCCAGCAGCTTTACTATCGGGCGAGAGCAGTACTTC,CASSFTIGREQYF
TRBV19,13,-,TRBJ2-4,-,TGTGCCAGTAGTAGGGAAGCCAAAAACATTCAGTACTTC,CASSREAKNIQYF
TRBV6-1,11,few,TRBJ1-2,-,TGTGCCAGCTCTACTAACTATGGCTACACCTTC,CASSTNYGYTF
TRBV9,14,-,TRBJ2-5,-,TGTGCCAGCAGCCTCGGGGGTGGTCAAGAGACCCAGTACTTC,CASSLGGGQETQYF
TRBV25-1,15,-,TRBJ1-1,-,TGTGCCAGCAGTGAATCGGTAGTGGGGGACACTGAAGCTTTCTTT,CASSESVVGDTEAFF
TRBV6-5,13,-,TRBJ2-7,-,TGTGCCAGCAGAAACCCGGGCGGGTACGAGCAGTACTTC,CASRNPGGYEQYF
TRBV30,11,-,TRBJ2-3,-,TGTGCCTGGAGTGTACTGGATACGCAGTATTTT,CAWSVLDTQYF
TRBV7-2,15,-,TRBJ2-1,-,TGTGCCAGCAGCCCCGACCGCGGGGGCAAAAATGAGCAGTTCTTC,CASSPDRGGKNEQFF
TRBV4-1,16,-,TRBJ2-1,-,TGCGCCAGCAGCCAAGGTAGCGGTAGCTCCTACAATGAGCAGTTCTTC,CASSQGSGSSYNEQFF
TRBV28,11,-,TRBJ1-1,-,TGTGCCAGCAACATCAACACTGAAGCTTTCTTT,CASNINTEAFF
TRBV4-2,16,once,TRBJ2-1,-,TGTGCCAGCAGCACTCCGGGGGGCCGGGCCTACAATGAGCAGTTCTTC,CASSTPGGRAYNEQFF
TRBV29-1,13,-,TRBJ2-5,-,TGCAGCATCGAATTGGGGCGGGCGGAGACCCAGTACTTC,CSIELGRAETQYF
TRBV2,13,-,TRBJ1-4,-,TGTGCCAGCACCTCTAGGATGGGTGAAAAACTGTTTTTT,CASTSRMGEKLFF
TRBV27,14,-,TRBJ1-4,-,TGTGCCAGCAGTTTAGGTGGACCCCGGGAAAAACTGTTTTTT,CASSLGGPREKLFF
TRBV28,16,-,TRBJ2-5,TRBD2,TGTGCCAGCAGTTTATGGGCGGGGGGACATCAAGAGACCCAGTACTTC,CASSLWAGGHQETQYF
TRBV6-1,14,-,TRBJ2-3,TRBD1,TGTGCCAGCAGGGGGACAGGTCTGTCAGATACGCAGTATTTT,CASRGTGLSDTQYF
TRBV18,13,-,TRBJ2-5,-,TGTGCCAGCTCTCCGGGGGTAGCGGAGACCCAGTACTTC,CASSPGVAETQYF
TRBV2,14,-,TRBJ2-7,-,TGTGCCAGCAGCCTACAGGGTCCTGGCTACGAGCAGTACTTC,CASSLQGPGYEQYF
TRBV18,14,few,TRBJ2-7,TRBD2,TGTGCCAGCTCACCGTTAGCGGGAGTTTTAGAGCAGTACTTC,CASSPLAGVLEQYF
TRBV12-5,14,-,TRBJ2-1,-,TGTGCTAGTGGTTTAGGGGACCCCGTCAATGAGCAGTTCTTC,CASGLGDPVNEQFF
TRBV2,12,-,TRBJ1-2,TRBD1,TGTGCCAGCAGTTGGACAGGTGATGGCTACACCTTC,CASSWTGDGYTF
TRBV30,14,-,TRBJ1-2,TRBD1,TGTGCCTGGAGTGTAAAGGGGGCCAGCTATGGCTACACCTTC,CAWSVKGASYGYTF
TRBV9,16,-,TRBJ2-3,TRBD2,TGTGCCAGCAGCGTAGGGGCTAGCGGGAGTTCAGATACGCAGTATTTT,CASSVGASGSSDTQYF
TRBV6-6,14,-,TRBJ2-3,-,TGTGCCAGCAGACCCCCTGGCGGGTGGGATACGCAGTATTTT,CASRPPGGWDTQYF
TRBV18,13,-,TRBJ1-5,-,TGTGCCAGCTCCCAGGGGCTTAATCAGCCCCAGCATTTT,CASSQGLNQPQHF
TRBV6-5,12,-,TRBJ2-7,TRBD1,TGTGCCAGCAGTCACAGGGGTAACGAGCAGTACTTC,CASSHRGNEQYF
TRBV6-5,11,-,TRBJ2-7,-,TGTGCCGTCGACAGGTCCTACGAGCAGTACTTC,CAVDRSYEQYF
TRBV11-2,13,few,TRBJ1-5,-,TGTGCCAGCAGCTTATGGGGGTTTCAGCCCCAGCATTTT,CASSLWGFQPQHF
TRBV2,14,-,TRBJ2-1,-,TGTGCCAGCACAGTGGGGCCCTCCTACAATGAGCAGTTCTTC,CASTVGPSYNEQFF
TRBV10-1,16,few,TRBJ1-5,TRBD1,TGCGCCAGCAGTGAGTCGGGACAGGGGAGGAATCAGCCCCAGCATTTT,CASSESGQGRNQPQHF
TRBV30,14,-,TRBJ1-3,TRBD1,TGTGCCTCAAACAGGGGATTCTCTGGAAACACCATATATTTT,CASNRGFSGNTIYF
TRBV19,16,-,TRBJ2-1,-,TGTGCCAGTAGTATAGTGGGAACAGGGCGGGACAATGAGCAGTTCTTC,CASSIVGTGRDNEQFF
TRBV7-7,16,-,TRBJ2-5,TRBD1,TGTGCTAGCAGCTTAGAGGGGACAGGGGGCGGAGAGACCCAGTACTTC,CASSLEGTGGGETQYF
TRBV5-4,16,-,TRBJ2-2,TRBD1,TGTGCCAGCAGCCAAAGGACAGGGGACTTACAGGGGGAGCTGTTTTTT,CASSQRTGDLQGELFF
TRBV27,13,-,TRBJ2-7,TRBD1,TGTGCCAGCTGGCCGACAGGGAGCTACGAGCAGTACTTC,CASWPTGSYEQYF
TRBV10-3,13,-,TRBJ1-1,-,TGTGCCATCAGTGACAGGGCCGGGACTGAAGCTTTCTTT,CAISDRAGTEAFF
TRBV28,15,-,TRBJ1-5,-,TGTGCCAGCACCACTCCCGACGGCTTGGGTCAGCCCCAGCATTTT,CASTTPDGLGQPQHF
TRBV30,11,-,TRBJ1-1,-,TGTGCCTGGAGTGGGGAAGAGTCGGCTTTCTTT,CAWSGEESAFF
TRBV11-2,14,-,TRBJ2-1,TRBD2,TGTGCCAGCAGAACGGGACTAGAAAATAATGAGCAGTTCTTC,CASRTGLENNEQFF